This TCR beta chain was sequenced in a study of T cell repertoires in cytomegalovirus infection. The overall study: From public TCR beta signatures came an indication of both CMV infection and matching HLA type. Study-wide results and caveats: Carriers of CMV plus the relevant HLA were identified by cumulative public TCR beta family frequency. There were HLA-C-restricted CMV-specific TCR beta clonotypes dominating the ex vivo response.

This clonotype was observed a handful of times. Its specificity is not known. MiXCR, run by TCRdb on the reads, gives a single entry per CDR3 protein. The table shows around 530,000 distinct CDR3 sequences, with 16% occurring only once. The CDR3 is 15 amino acids. Germline lookup yields CDR1 DFQATT and CDR2 SNEGSKA (reference sequence). The germline V and J ends were trimmed by 2 bases and 2 bases, with 16 bases remaining between them. The clonotype comes from a human donor in good health (CMV status not recorded). Some clones in this sample may be carry-over from other donors' samples. This sequence joins TRBV20-1 and TRBJ2-7, with a weak D call TRBD2 (6 bases). Material for sequencing was CD8+ T cells from PBMCs. The CDR3 is CSARPGLARTYEQYF. The CDR3 bases are TGCAGTGCTAGACCGGGACTCGCGAGGACCTACGAGCAGTACTTC.